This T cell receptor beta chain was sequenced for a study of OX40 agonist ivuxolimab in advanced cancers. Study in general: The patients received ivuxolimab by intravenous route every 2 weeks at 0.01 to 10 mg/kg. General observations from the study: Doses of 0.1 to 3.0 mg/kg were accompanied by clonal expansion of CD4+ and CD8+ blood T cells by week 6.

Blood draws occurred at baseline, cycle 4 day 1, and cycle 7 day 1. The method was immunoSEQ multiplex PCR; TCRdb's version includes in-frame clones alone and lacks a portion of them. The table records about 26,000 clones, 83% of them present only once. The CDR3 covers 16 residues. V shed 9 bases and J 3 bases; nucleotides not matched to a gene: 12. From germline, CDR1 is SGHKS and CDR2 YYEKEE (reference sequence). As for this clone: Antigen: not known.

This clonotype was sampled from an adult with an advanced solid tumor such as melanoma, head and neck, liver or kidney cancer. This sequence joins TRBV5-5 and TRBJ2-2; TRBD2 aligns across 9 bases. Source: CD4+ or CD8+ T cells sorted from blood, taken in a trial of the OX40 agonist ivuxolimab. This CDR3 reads CANASGGPWDTGELFF. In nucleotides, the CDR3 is TGTGCCAATGCGAGCGGGGGGCCCTGGGACACCGGGGAGCTGTTTTTT.